This paragraph reports one TCR beta chain. From germline, CDR1 is LNHDA and CDR2 SQIVND (reference sequence). This CDR3 has 17 amino acids. V lost 7 bases, J lost 1 base, and 21 bases lay in between. This sample stems from a study of blood T cell repertoires in COVID-19. Study-level information: The samples span acute and convalescent COVID-19 from the United States, Italy and Spain. In each case, the material was cDNA or gDNA derived from T cells, B-cell-depleted T cells, or PBMCs.

In terms of age and location, participants ranged from roughly 18 to 95 years and lived in approximately 26 US areas. In the authors' methods: For nucleated cells, counts were estimated from reference gene primer amplification. TCRdb's copy holds only in-frame clones and misses some; the assay was immunoSEQ multiplex PCR. The DNA gave D and trimming, while V, J and clone size come from that table. The table includes approximately 440,000 clones, about 92% detected once. This rearrangement joins TRBV19 to TRBJ2-3, with D perhaps TRBD2 (6 bases). The material sequenced was PBMCs or T cells enriched from blood (not recorded which). This TCR derives from a man younger than 30 who had recovered from COVID-19. The CDR3 DNA follows: TGTGCCAGTACCCGCTTCCCGGGAGAAACTCGCACAGATACGCAGTATTTT. Translation gives CASTRFPGETRTDTQYF.